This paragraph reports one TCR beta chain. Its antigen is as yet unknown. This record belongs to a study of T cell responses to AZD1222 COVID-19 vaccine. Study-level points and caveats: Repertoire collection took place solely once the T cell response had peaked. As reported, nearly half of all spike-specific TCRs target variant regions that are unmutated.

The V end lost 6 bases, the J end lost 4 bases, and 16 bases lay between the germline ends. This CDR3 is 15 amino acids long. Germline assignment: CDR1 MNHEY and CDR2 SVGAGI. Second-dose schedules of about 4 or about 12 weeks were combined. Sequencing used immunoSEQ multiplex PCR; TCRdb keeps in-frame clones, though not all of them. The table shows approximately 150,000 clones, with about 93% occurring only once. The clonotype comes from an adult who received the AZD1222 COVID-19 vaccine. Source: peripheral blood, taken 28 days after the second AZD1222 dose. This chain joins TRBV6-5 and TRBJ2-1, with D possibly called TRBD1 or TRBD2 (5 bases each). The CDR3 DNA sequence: TGTGCCAGCAGCCCAGAGAGGGGTCCATACAATGAGCAGTTCTTC. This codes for CASSPERGPYNEQFF.